This T cell receptor beta chain stems from a study of cytomegalovirus exposure and HLA in healthy donors. Concerning this clone: What it binds is not known. Other DNA sequences from this sample encode an identical CDR3 as well.

Regarding the study as a whole: In a later analysis, CMV-associated beta chains were mostly HLA-associated, it appeared. Using a false discovery rate of 0.05, a later analysis showed that 15,000 to 20,000 TCR beta sequences were associated with HLA alleles. It was reported in a later analysis that an Asian-associated ancestry cluster showed fewer N-insertions than the approximately 670-donor mean.

The CDR3 is 15 amino acids. Trimming left V 5 bases short and J 7 bases short, with 18 bases between. Germline V gene lookup returns CDR1 MDHEN and CDR2 SYDVKM. The PCR employed 60 Vbeta primers together with 13 Jbeta primers. Produced via immunoSEQ multiplex PCR; TCRdb's table is partial and in-frame only. The table lists around 150,000 clones, 70% to 90% of them singletons, with around 2.4% in the top ten. This chain connects TRBV28 to TRBJ1-5, with D possibly TRBD1 on 5 matching bases. The clonotype originates from a man aged 50-60 years in good health and CMV-seronegative. The specimen was PBMCs. The CDR3 loop reads CASSLRQGARQPQHF. As DNA, the CDR3 is TGTGCCAGCAGTCTAAGACAAGGGGCGAGGCAGCCCCAGCATTTT. Based on the CDR3 plus reference TRBV28 and TRBJ1-5, the full variable domain is DVKVTQSSRYLVKRTGEKVFLECVQDMDHENMFWYRQDPGLGLRLIYFSYDVKMKEKGDIPEGYSVSREKKERFSLILESASTNQTSMYLCASSLRQGARQPQHFGDGTRLSIL.